The clone carrying this T cell receptor (beta chain) was observed a single time. What it recognizes is unknown. V lost 3 bases and J lost 0, with 14 bases in between. The CDR3 spans 15 residues. Germline values: CDR1 DFQATT, CDR2 SNEGSKA (reference sequence). These data originate in a study of CD8+CD57+ T cells in acquired aplastic anemia. At the level of the study: The mean DNA yield obtained from sorted CD4+ and CD8+ cells came to approximately 3.2 ug. The study, taken as a whole, reports: Shared by patients and controls, approximately 28 CD8+ CDR3s were abundant in patients.

Selection for sequencing was limited to patients who had shown CD8+CD57+ cell expansion by flow cytometry. Every patient was diagnosed with severe acquired aplastic anemia. Blood was sampled before the patients had received any therapy. The use of genomic DNA as template underpinned the TCR beta VDJ and CDR3 profiling. TCRdb used MiXCR to reprocess the reads, holding one entry per CDR3 protein. The repertoire holds about 180,000 distinct CDR3 sequences, with about 50% as singletons. Sequencing was done on a sample of sorted CD4+, CD8+, or CD8+CD57+ T cells (not recorded which) from PBMCs. This clonotype was sampled from a human donor with aplastic anemia. V gene TRBV20-1 combines with J gene TRBJ1-1; D call uncertain. The CDR3 loop reads CSASLDGRMNTEAFF. CDR3 sequence (DNA): TGCAGTGCTAGCCTGGACGGCAGGATGAACACTGAAGCTTTCTTT.